The 18 T cell receptor beta chains presented below share a single source sample, sequenced in a study of beta chain features in type 1 diabetes. Of the isolated RNA, all was reverse transcribed, and so the sequenced material was expressed TCRB transcripts. Generated by immunoSEQ multiplex PCR, the TCRdb table keeps only in-frame clones and is missing some. The sample records fewer than 400,000 clones, 7% to 9% being singletons. The sample taken for sequencing was central memory CD4+ T cells from blood. Source of these receptors: a woman aged 18 to 35 in good health.

The table lists this clone with a few counts. J is TRBJ1-5 and V is TRBV19, with D uncertain. The CDR3 has 13 residues. CDR1 LNHDA and CDR2 SQIVND come from the germline V gene (reference sequence). V gave up 5 bases and J gave up 2 bases, with 7 bases separating them. This CDR3 is CASSSRGNQPQHF. CDR3 sequence (DNA): TGTGCCAGTAGTTCTCGGGGCAATCAGCCCCAGCATTTT.

This chain uses TRBV6-5 with TRBJ2-7; D might be TRBD2 (5 bases). This CDR3 is built from 13 residues. V lost 5 bases, J lost 7 bases, and 15 bases lay in between. Germline V gives CDR1 MNHEY, CDR2 SVGAGI. The CDR3: CASSEVPSGEQYF. The CDR3 nucleotides are TGTGCCAGCAGTGAAGTCCCATCGGGGGAGCAGTACTTC.

The chain joins TRBV20-1 to TRBJ2-5, with unresolved D. Germline V lookup: CDR1 DFQATT, CDR2 SNEGSKA (reference sequence). The CDR3 sequence is 11 residues long. The germline V and J ends were trimmed by 3 bases and 5 bases, with 7 bases remaining between them. The chain's CDR3 is CSASTSETQYF. Here the CDR3 DNA reads TGCAGTGCTAGTACATCGGAGACCCAGTACTTC.

The V and J genes are TRBV5-1 and TRBJ2-2, with D unresolved. V was cut by 0 bases and J by 4 bases, with 13 bases left in between. The CDR3 totals 16 residues. The V gene's germline CDR1 is SGHRS and CDR2 YFSETQ. The CDR3 region is CASSLAVASVTGELFF. The DNA for the CDR3 is TGCGCCAGCAGCTTGGCTGTAGCTTCGGTCACCGGGGAGCTGTTTTTT. Full variable domain (rest looked up from reference TRBV5-1 and TRBJ2-2): KAGVTQTPRYLIKTRGQQVTLSCSPISGHRSVSWYQQTPGQGLQFLFEYFSETQRNKGNFPGRFSGRQFSNSRSEMNVSTLELGDSALYLCASSLAVASVTGELFFGEGSRLTVL.

This clone was detected a few times. The J gene is TRBJ1-2, the V gene TRBV29-1; 7 bases map to TRBD1. There are 15 residues in the CDR3. CDR1 is SQVTM and CDR2 is ANQGSEA in the germline V gene. The trim removed 3 bases at V and 10 bases at J, leaving 17 bases unmatched. The CDR3 is CSVEGETGTYSDYTF. CDR3 in DNA: TGCAGCGTTGAGGGTGAGACAGGGACATATTCGGACTACACCTTC. The full variable domain, completed using reference TRBV29-1 and TRBJ1-2, is SAVISQKPSRDICQRGTSLTIQCQVDSQVTMMFWYRQQPGQSLTLIATANQGSEATYESGFVIDKFPISRPNLTFSTLTVSNMSPEDSSIYLCSVEGETGTYSDYTFGSGTRLTVV.

J is TRBJ2-3 and V is TRBV10-1; 7 nucleotides match TRBD1. The CDR3 totals 12 residues. V was pared by 4 bases and J by 9 bases, with 4 bases of the junction left unmatched. CDR1 WNHNN and CDR2 SYGVQD come from the germline V gene (reference sequence). The CDR3 protein is CASSGQTGTQYF. CDR3 nucleotide sequence: TGCGCCAGCAGTGGACAGACAGGGACGCAGTATTTT.

CDR3 DNA sequence: TGTGCCAGCAGCGTAGGACTCTCTAGCTCCTACAATGAGCAGTTCTTC. Its protein is CASSVGLSSSYNEQFF. The J gene is TRBJ2-1, the V gene TRBV9; D gene ambiguous. Germline V gene data show CDR1 as SGDLS and CDR2 as YYNGEE. CDR3 size: 16 residues. V was clipped by 0 bases and J by 0 bases, with 10 bases between them.

The J gene is TRBJ2-3, the V gene TRBV6-6; D is undetermined. Per germline, CDR1 MNHNY and CDR2 SVGAGI (reference sequence). V shed 5 bases and J shed 6 bases, with 6 bases lying between them. The CDR3 covers 11 residues. CDR3 protein: CASSPLDTQYF. Here the CDR3 DNA reads TGTGCCAGCAGTCCTCTCGATACGCAGTATTTT.

The CDR3 DNA reads as TGCAGCGTCACCCCGGGGGCGTTGGACGAGCAGTACTTC. Amino acid sequence: CSVTPGALDEQYF. The rearrangement links TRBV29-1 to TRBJ2-7; D may be TRBD1 or TRBD2 (6 bases each). The V and J ends lost 6 bases and 5 bases respectively, with 17 bases between them. Germline loops: CDR1 SQVTM, CDR2 ANQGSEA. CDR3 length: 13 residues.

This clone was observed a handful of times. The V and J genes are TRBV6-6 and TRBJ2-7, with TRBD2 identical over 13 bases. Germline V gene lookup returns CDR1 MNHNY and CDR2 SVGAGI (reference sequence). The CDR3 contains 16 residues. V lost 5 bases and J lost 5; bases outside the gene matches: 9. CDR3 protein: CASSVGLAGDFHEQYF. In nucleotides, the CDR3 is TGTGCCAGCAGTGTTGGACTAGCGGGAGATTTCCACGAGCAGTACTTC.

This rearrangement joins TRBV28 to TRBJ1-5; TRBD1 might be the D (5 bases). Per germline, CDR1 MDHEN and CDR2 SYDVKM. The CDR3 consists of 15 residues. The V end lost 5 bases, the J end lost 0 bases, and 11 bases lay between the germline ends. Here the CDR3 reads CASSGAEYSNQPQHF. The CDR3 bases are TGTGCCAGCAGTGGGGCAGAGTATAGCAATCAGCCCCAGCATTTT.

V usage is TRBV5-6 and J usage is TRBJ2-1, with TRBD2 matching over 7 bases. The CDR3 is 16 amino acids. The trim removed 0 bases at V and 4 bases at J, leaving 7 bases unmatched. Germline V gene data show CDR1 as SGHDT and CDR2 as YYEEEE. This CDR3 is CASSLVGSGVYNEQFF. DNA for the CDR3: TGTGCCAGCAGCTTGGTCGGGAGCGGGGTTTACAATGAGCAGTTCTTC.

This clone appeared many times. V usage is TRBV10-3 and J usage is TRBJ2-3; D gene uncertain. V was pared by 5 bases and J by 0 bases, with 9 bases between. CDR1 and CDR2 (germline): ENHRY, SYGVKD. The CDR3 is 14 amino acids. The CDR3 here is CAISPRASTDTQYF. The CDR3 DNA sequence: TGTGCCATCAGTCCCCGGGCTAGCACAGATACGCAGTATTTT.

The chain is built from TRBV11-3 and TRBJ2-2; D uncertain. The CDR3 is 15 residues long. Between the trimmed V and J ends, which lost 1 base and 0 bases, there was a span of 6 bases. Germline CDR1 SGHNT, CDR2 YENEEA. CDR3 nucleotide sequence: TGTGCCAGCAGCTTAGCCTATCCGAACACCGGGGAGCTGTTTTTT. Translated: CASSLAYPNTGELFF.

The CDR3 DNA is TGTGCCAGCACCCCAATTCTCGGGTTCACAGATACGCAGTATTTT. Its translation is CASTPILGFTDTQYF. V and J are TRBV7-2 and TRBJ2-3; D uncertain. CDR1 SGHTA and CDR2 FQGNSA come from the germline V gene. Trimming left V 7 bases short and J 2 bases short, with 16 bases between. The CDR3 covers 15 residues. The full variable domain, with the rest looked up from reference TRBV7-2 and TRBJ2-3, is GAGVSQSPSNKVTEKGKDVELRCDPISGHTALYWYRQSLGQGLEFLIYFQGNSAPDKSGLPSDRFSAERTGGSVSTLTIQRTQQEDSAVYLCASTPILGFTDTQYFGPGTRLTVL.

This clone appeared a few times. This sequence joins TRBV4-3 and TRBJ2-3; the D is unclear. The CDR3 is 17 amino acids. The ends were cut back, 0 bases at V and 2 bases at J, with 15 bases in the middle. CDR1 and CDR2 from the germline V gene are LGHNA and YSLEER. DNA for the CDR3: TGCGCCAGCAGCCAAGATATTTGGGTGCGGATCACAGATACGCAGTATTTT. Translation gives CASSQDIWVRITDTQYF.

V and J are TRBV9 and TRBJ2-1; 9 nucleotides match TRBD2. The trim removed 3 bases at V and 6 bases at J, leaving 7 bases unmatched. The germline gives CDR1 SGDLS, CDR2 YYNGEE. CDR3 size: 15 residues. The CDR3 DNA sequence: TGTGCCAGCAGCGGGGATGCGGGAGGGCGCAATGAGCAGTTCTTC. It yields the protein CASSGDAGGRNEQFF.

The sample holds a few counts of this clone. This chain links TRBV7-2 with TRBJ2-5; 10 bases fit TRBD2. V lost 7 bases to trimming and J lost 5 bases; unmatched junction nucleotides: 10. The CDR3 totals 15 residues. In germline, CDR1 is SGHTA, CDR2 FQGNSA. In DNA, the CDR3 is TGTGCCAGCACCAAAGTGCCTAGCGGGAGCGAGACCCAGTACTTC. Amino acid sequence: CASTKVPSGSETQYF.